This TCR beta chain was obtained from a study of OX40 agonist ivuxolimab in advanced cancers. On the study more broadly: Treatment of patients was with ivuxolimab, an agonistic anti-OX40 (CD134) antibody. There were three patients with partial responses, one having hepatocellular carcinoma and two cutaneous melanoma.

The V gene's germline CDR1 is SGHTA and CDR2 FQGTGA. CDR3 length equals 15 residues. Trimming took off 5 bases at V and 6 bases at J, with 19 bases between the two ends. TCRdb's table, derived via immunoSEQ multiplex PCR, lists solely in-frame clones and lacks some. The sample has 58,000 or so clones, less than 85% seen once. As regards this clone: Its matching antigen is unknown.

Study findings and constraints: Some nonresponders also had low normalized T-cell clonal expansion.

The source of this sequence is an adult with an advanced solid tumor such as melanoma, head and neck, liver or kidney cancer. The sequencing here drew on CD4+ or CD8+ T cells sorted from blood, taken in a trial of the OX40 agonist ivuxolimab. The rearrangement joins TRBV7-3 to TRBJ1-1, with D maybe TRBD1 (5 bases). CDR3 in DNA: TGTGCCAGCAGCCCCCCAGCTGGGACGGCGTCTGAAGCTTTCTTT. Its protein is CASSPPAGTASEAFF.